This TCR beta chain was obtained from a study of blood T cell repertoires in COVID-19. Study background: The United States, Italy and Spain supplied acute and convalescent COVID-19 samples. The cDNA or gDNA used as material had been derived from T cells, B-cell-depleted T cells, or PBMCs.

V lost 4 bases and J lost 5, with 17 bases in between. Germline CDR1 is LGHNA and CDR2 is YNFKEQ. This CDR3 has 15 amino acids. Study processing details: Amplification of reference gene primers was used by the study to estimate nucleated cell counts. Repertoires were generated with immunoSEQ multiplex PCR, while TCRdb's copy carries only in-frame clones and drops some. That table gives V, J and clone size, and the DNA gave D and trimming. This table holds 130,000 to 150,000 clones, about 85% found once. This receptor was identified in a human donor with acute or convalescent COVID-19. The donor label of this sample is uncertain. V gene TRBV4-2 combines with J gene TRBJ1-1; D is ambiguous. Sequenced: peripheral blood. The CDR3 DNA reads as TGTGCCAGCAGCCTCGCCCCTCGGAGTCGGACTGAAGCTTTCTTT. It encodes CASSLAPRSRTEAFF.